One sample yielded the 3 T cell receptor beta chains listed below, sequenced in a study of CXCR3-negative and CXCR3-positive naive CD8 T cells (dated by TCRdb to between 2018 and 2020). Sequencing relied on a NextSeq 550. The Human TCR Profiling Kit (MiLaboratory) was used to make UMI-labeled 5' RACE TRB cDNA libraries. One entry per CDR3 protein sequence results from the TCRdb reprocessing of the reads, with DNA left out. The sample's table covers some 49,000 distinct CDR3 sequences. Roughly 2.3% of the sample rests with the top ten. The sequenced sample was naive CXCR3- CD8+ T cells from blood. The sample's cell subset or site label is to be understood as: CD45RO-CCR7+CD27+CD95- naive CD8+ T cells lacking CXCR3 (TNR3-). The origin of the receptors is a human donor in good health. Some clones in this sample may be carry-over from other donors' samples.

The chain joins TRBV10-3 to TRBJ2-5; TCRdb designates TRBD1, a call that cannot be tested without DNA. The CDR3 is 15 amino acids. The germline gives CDR1 ENHRY, CDR2 SYGVKD. CDR3 amino acids: CAISDEGTAEETQYF.

The chain employs TRBV2 and TRBJ2-1; TCRdb gives TRBD2 as the D gene, but with no DNA this cannot be confirmed. Germline-derived CDR1 and CDR2 are SNHLY and FYNNEI. The CDR3 contains 15 residues. CDR3 loop: CASSEIPSIYNEQFF.

The V gene is TRBV7-2, the J gene TRBJ2-5; lacking DNA, the TRBD1 call made by TCRdb goes unchecked. Per germline, CDR1 SGHTA and CDR2 FQGNSA. The CDR3 length is 16 residues. CDR3 loop: CASSPRWGAPEETQYF.